The 21 T cell receptor beta chains reported below all come from one sample, sequenced in a study of blood T cell repertoires in COVID-19. This table comes from immunoSEQ multiplex PCR, and its TCRdb copy is limited to in-frame clones, with some not included. The data show 140,000 or so clones, approximately 80% seen once. The sequenced material came from peripheral blood. Receptor source: a woman aged 55-69 years with acute or convalescent COVID-19.

This clone was counted between two and nine times. This chain connects TRBV28 to TRBJ2-4; perhaps TRBD1 as D (6 bases). Germline V gene data show CDR1 as MDHEN and CDR2 as SYDVKM. This CDR3 has 13 amino acids. V was cut by 4 bases and J by 6 bases, with 10 bases left in between. CDR3 residues: CASSYGRGNIQYF. The CDR3 DNA sequence: TGTGCCAGCAGTTATGGCAGGGGAAACATTCAGTACTTC. Full variable domain (remainder filled in from reference TRBV28 and TRBJ2-4): DVKVTQSSRYLVKRTGEKVFLECVQDMDHENMFWYRQDPGLGLRLIYFSYDVKMKEKGDIPEGYSVSREKKERFSLILESASTNQTSMYLCASSYGRGNIQYFGAGTRLSVL.

V gene TRBV9 combines with J gene TRBJ2-1; 10 nucleotides line up with TRBD2. Trimming cost V 4 bases and J 3 bases; bases outside gene matches: 4. Per the germline V gene, CDR1 is SGDLS and CDR2 is YYNGEE. The CDR3 has 15 amino acids. CDR3 in amino acids: CASSPRTSGYNEQFF. CDR3 in DNA: TGTGCCAGCAGCCCCCGGACTAGCGGCTACAATGAGCAGTTCTTC.

The chain joins TRBV2 to TRBJ1-1, with D perhaps TRBD1 (5 bases). V dropped 6 bases and J dropped 2 bases, with 7 bases sitting between them. The CDR3 consists of 12 residues. Germline V gives CDR1 SNHLY, CDR2 FYNNEI. The CDR3: CASRDSNTEAFF. CDR3 bases: TGTGCCAGCAGAGACAGTAACACTGAAGCTTTCTTT.

The chain is built from TRBV6-2 or TRBV6-3 and TRBJ2-7; 12 nucleotides align to TRBD1. The CDR3 length is 16 residues. V lost 5 bases and J lost 4; bases outside the gene matches: 9. Germline lookup yields CDR1 MNHEY and CDR2 SVGEGT. CDR3: CASSPKPGQGAYEQYF. The CDR3 nucleotides read TGTGCCAGCAGTCCAAAGCCGGGACAGGGGGCATACGAGCAGTACTTC.

The gene calls are TRBV7-9 and TRBJ2-6; D uncertain. This CDR3 has 13 residues. Trimming stripped 1 base from V and 5 bases from J, with 3 bases between. Germline CDR1 and CDR2: SEHNR and FQNEAQ (reference sequence). CDR3 amino acids: CASSLDWANVLTF. DNA for the CDR3: TGTGCCAGCAGCTTAGACTGGGCCAACGTCCTGACTTTC.

V usage is TRBV9 and J usage is TRBJ1-1; no clear D. The germline V and J ends were trimmed by 4 bases and 1 base, with 14 bases remaining between them. This CDR3 has 15 amino acids. Germline V CDR1 and CDR2: SGDLS, YYNGEE. The DNA of the CDR3 is TGTGCCAGCAGCTCCCGTTGGGGAGGGAACACTGAAGCTTTCTTT. This sequence encodes CASSSRWGGNTEAFF.

The chain recombines TRBV6-2 or TRBV6-3 with TRBJ2-3, with 7 bases aligning to TRBD2. CDR3 length: 17 residues. CDR1 is MNHEY, CDR2 SVGEGT, per germline. After removal of 2 bases from V and 2 bases from J, the junction contained 10 bases not matched to a gene. The CDR3 spells CASSYVLAAVLTDTQYF. The CDR3 bases are TGTGCCAGCAGTTACGTCCTAGCGGCCGTCCTCACAGATACGCAGTATTTT.

The chain uses TRBV3-1 (or the pseudogene TRBV3-2) and TRBJ2-1, with a weak D call TRBD1 (7 bases). This CDR3 region has 16 residues. Germline CDR1 and CDR2: LGHDT and YNNKEL (reference sequence). Trimming cost V 2 bases and J 3 bases, with 14 bases left between them. CDR3 nucleotides: TGTGCCAGCAGCCAAACGACAGGGAGGAGCTACAATGAGCAGTTCTTC. Translated: CASSQTTGRSYNEQFF.

The chain combines TRBV5-1 with TRBJ2-7; 9 bases are a match to TRBD2. J was trimmed by 3 bases and V by 9 bases; bases with no gene match: 10. The germline gives CDR1 SGHRS, CDR2 YFSETQ. The CDR3 spans 14 residues. The CDR3 is CATRLGLASYEQYF. In DNA, the CDR3 is TGCGCCACTAGACTCGGACTAGCGAGCTACGAGCAGTACTTC.

The V call is TRBV12-5, the J call TRBJ2-1; D is unclear. V dropped 0 bases and J dropped 2 bases, with 14 bases sitting between them. The CDR3 sequence is 17 residues long. Germline CDR1 LGHNT, CDR2 FRNRAP. CDR3 residues: CASGLVKAVLTYNEQFF. For the CDR3, the DNA is TGTGCTAGTGGTTTGGTAAAGGCGGTTCTAACCTACAATGAGCAGTTCTTC.

This clone showed up just once. The chain is built from TRBV2 and TRBJ2-7; 9 bases agree with TRBD2. Germline lookup yields CDR1 SNHLY and CDR2 FYNNEI. V lost 10 bases, J lost 0 bases, and 7 bases stayed unmatched. The CDR3 spans 14 residues. CDR3 sequence reads: CATSSGTSSYEQYF. DNA of the CDR3: TGTGCCACTTCTAGCGGGACGAGCTCCTACGAGCAGTACTTC.

This clone was observed a few times. The chain combines TRBV27 with TRBJ2-1; D uncertain. The germline V gene encodes CDR1 MNHEY and CDR2 SMNVEV (reference sequence). This CDR3 has 18 residues. The V and J ends lost 2 bases and 7 bases respectively, with 24 bases between them. CDR3 sequence (DNA): TGTGCCAGCAGTTTAGTGGCGGAGAGGCATTTCGTCGGTAATGAGCAGTTCTTC. Translating gives CASSLVAERHFVGNEQFF.

This clone is a singleton in its sample. The J gene is TRBJ2-3, the V gene TRBV6-2 or TRBV6-3; the match to TRBD2 covers 13 bases. Germline loops: CDR1 MNHEY, CDR2 SVGEGT. With V trimmed by 4 bases and J by 6 bases, 13 bases remained unmatched. This CDR3 spans 18 amino acids. This chain's CDR3 is CASSFNPRTSGSSDTQYF. The CDR3 DNA sequence: TGTGCCAGCAGTTTCAACCCCAGGACTAGCGGGAGCAGTGATACGCAGTATTTT.

The chain couples TRBV3-1 (or the pseudogene TRBV3-2) to TRBJ2-1, with TRBD2 identical over 7 bases. CDR1 is LGHDT and CDR2 is YNNKEL in the germline V gene (reference sequence). The CDR3 contains 17 residues. Trimming cost V 1 base and J 8 bases; bases outside gene matches: 14. The chain's CDR3 is CASSQVFAGAPTYEQFF. In DNA form, the CDR3 reads TGTGCCAGCAGCCAAGTTTTTGCGGGAGCACCAACCTATGAGCAGTTCTTC.

The CDR3 here is CASSRDRGPSYEQYF. DNA of the CDR3: TGCGCCAGCAGCAGGGACAGGGGGCCCTCCTACGAGCAGTACTTC. V gene TRBV5-1 combines with J gene TRBJ2-7; 12 bases map to TRBD1. The V gene's germline CDR1 is SGHRS and CDR2 YFSETQ. CDR3 length equals 15 residues. V trimming: 4 bases; J trimming: 0 bases; junction bases outside the gene matches: 2.

This clone was seen a few times. J is TRBJ1-1 and V is TRBV11-1, with 11 nucleotides matching TRBD1. The J segment lost 4 bases and the V segment lost 5 bases, leaving 6 bases of the junction unmatched. The length of the CDR3 is 15 residues. The germline gives CDR1 SGHAT, CDR2 FQDESV (reference sequence). CDR3 coding DNA: TGTGCCAGCAGCCCGGACAGGGGGCAAGGCACTGAAGCTTTCTTT. Translated, it gives CASSPDRGQGTEAFF.

This clone has just one count. The chain couples TRBV18 to TRBJ2-7; a possible D gene is TRBD1 (6 bases). Deletions cut 3 bases from V and 2 bases from J, with 14 bases between. Germline CDR1 KGHSH, CDR2 LQKENI. This CDR3 has 15 residues. CDR3 amino acids: CASSPPVAGAYEQYF. The CDR3 bases are TGTGCCAGCTCACCCCCTGTGGCAGGGGCCTACGAGCAGTACTTC.

This CDR3 reads CASSILQTNQPQHF. DNA for the CDR3: TGTGCCAGTAGTATCTTGCAGACTAATCAGCCCCAGCATTTT. The chain couples TRBV19 to TRBJ1-5; D not resolved. Germline values: CDR1 LNHDA, CDR2 SQIVND (reference sequence). V lost 3 bases to trimming and J lost 4 bases, with 10 bases between them. CDR3 length equals 14 residues.

In its sample, this clone was seen a few times. The V and J genes are TRBV7-2 and TRBJ2-5; 12 positions match TRBD2. CDR1 is SGHTA, CDR2 FQGNSA, per germline. V gave up 0 bases and J gave up 4 bases; unmatched junction bases: 12. CDR3 length equals 19 residues. The CDR3 region is CASSLAGTRLAGVRETQYF. In nucleotides, the CDR3 is TGTGCCAGCAGCTTAGCCGGGACAAGACTAGCGGGAGTACGAGAGACCCAGTACTTC.

The V gene is TRBV9, the J gene TRBJ1-3; 8 bases fit TRBD1. The CDR3 is 15 residues long. The germline V gene encodes CDR1 SGDLS and CDR2 YYNGEE. The J segment lost 0 bases and the V segment lost 4 bases, leaving 3 bases of the junction unmatched. The CDR3 sequence is CASSFTGGSGNTIYF. Written as DNA, the CDR3 is TGTGCCAGCAGCTTTACAGGGGGCTCTGGAAACACCATATATTTT.

The chain is built from TRBV3-1 (or the pseudogene TRBV3-2) and TRBJ2-1, with a possible D match to TRBD2 (6 bases). The CDR3 length is 15 residues. The germline V gene has CDR1 LGHDT and CDR2 YNNKEL (reference sequence). The ends were cut back, 4 bases at V and 8 bases at J, with 18 bases in the middle. The CDR3 loop reads CASSLRGRSFDEQFF. For the CDR3, the DNA is TGTGCCAGCAGCCTTCGTGGGAGGAGTTTCGATGAGCAGTTCTTC.